The source of this T cell receptor beta chain is a study of human T cells and chemical hapten exposure. The time point denotes: pre-sensitization, week 0. As for treatment: therapeutic diphenylcyclopropenone sensitization with weekly scalp DPC. It was unfractionated whole blood from which total RNA was extracted. There are a few counts of this clonotype. Using its own MiXCR run on the RACE reads, TCRdb lists one record per CDR3 protein. The data show 40,000 or so distinct CDR3 sequences, about 10% seen once. The length of the CDR3 is 17 residues. The ends lost 1 base at V and 2 bases at J; junction bases unmatched: 8. Germline CDR1 is KGHSH and CDR2 is LQKENI.

The rearrangement links TRBV18 to TRBJ1-1; 9 bases align to TRBD1. The sequencing used whole blood, collected in connection with sensitization to the hapten diphenylcyclopropenone (DPC). The sequence derives from a young man with alopecia areata. Some clones in this sample may be carry-over from other donors' samples. The CDR3 DNA reads TGTGCCAGCTCACCACGCTCAGGACAGGGGTCTAACACTGAAGCTTTCTTT. As protein: CASSPRSGQGSNTEAFF.